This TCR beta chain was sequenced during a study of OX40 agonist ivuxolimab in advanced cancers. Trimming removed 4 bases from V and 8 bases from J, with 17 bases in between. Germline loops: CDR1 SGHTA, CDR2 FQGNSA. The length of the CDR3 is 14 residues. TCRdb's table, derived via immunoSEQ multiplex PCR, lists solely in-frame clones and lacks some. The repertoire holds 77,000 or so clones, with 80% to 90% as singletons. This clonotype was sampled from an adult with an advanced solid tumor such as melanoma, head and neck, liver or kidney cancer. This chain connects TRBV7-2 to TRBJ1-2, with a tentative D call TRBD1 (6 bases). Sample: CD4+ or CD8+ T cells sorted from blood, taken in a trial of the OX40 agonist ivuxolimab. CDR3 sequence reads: CASSSPGVPYGYTF. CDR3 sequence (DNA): TGTGCCAGCAGCTCTCCAGGGGTCCCATACGGCTACACCTTC.